Detailed here is one T cell receptor (beta chain). Its antigen is as yet unknown. The sample originates from a study of OX40 agonist ivuxolimab in advanced cancers. Notes on the study in general: Not determined was the antigen specificity of the expanded peripheral T cells. Expanded clones were, on average, more numerous among CD8+ T cells than CD4+.

Per germline, CDR1 MNHEY and CDR2 SMNVEV (reference sequence). V was clipped by 6 bases and J by 6 bases, with 14 bases between them. This CDR3 is built from 13 residues. Some clones are missing from TCRdb's copy, which holds only in-frame ones; the method was immunoSEQ multiplex PCR. The data contain fewer than 100,000 clones, roughly 86% of them singletons. This chain joins TRBV27 and TRBJ1-2; a weak D match, TRBD1 (5 bases). This material consisted of CD4+ or CD8+ T cells sorted from blood, taken in a trial of the OX40 agonist ivuxolimab. The clonotype was recovered from an adult with an advanced solid tumor such as melanoma, head and neck, liver or kidney cancer. The CDR3, as DNA: TGTGCCAGCAGCTATCACTCCAGGGATGGCTACACCTTC. Its protein product is CASSYHSRDGYTF.